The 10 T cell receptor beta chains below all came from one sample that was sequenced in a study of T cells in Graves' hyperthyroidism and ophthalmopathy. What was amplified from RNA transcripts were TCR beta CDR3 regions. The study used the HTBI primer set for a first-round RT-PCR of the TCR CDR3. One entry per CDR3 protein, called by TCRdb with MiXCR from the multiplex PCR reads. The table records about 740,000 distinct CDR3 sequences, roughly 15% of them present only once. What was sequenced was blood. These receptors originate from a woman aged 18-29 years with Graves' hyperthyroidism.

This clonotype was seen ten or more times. The CDR3 region has the DNA TGTGCCTGGAGTGTTGGTCACTCCTACAATGAGCAGTTCTTC. Amino acids: CAWSVGHSYNEQFF. The gene calls are TRBV30 and TRBJ2-1; D not resolved. Trimming cost V 0 bases and J 0 bases, with 6 bases left between them. From germline, CDR1 is GTSNPN and CDR2 SVGIG (reference sequence). The length of the CDR3 is 14 residues.

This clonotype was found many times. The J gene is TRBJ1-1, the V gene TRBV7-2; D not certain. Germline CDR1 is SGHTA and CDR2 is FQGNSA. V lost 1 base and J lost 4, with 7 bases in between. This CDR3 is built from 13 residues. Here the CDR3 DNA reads TGTGCCAGCAGCTTAGGGGTTAGCACTGAAGCTTTCTTT. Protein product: CASSLGVSTEAFF. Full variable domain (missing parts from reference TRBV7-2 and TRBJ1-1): GAGVSQSPSNKVTEKGKDVELRCDPISGHTALYWYRQSLGQGLEFLIYFQGNSAPDKSGLPSDRFSAERTGGSVSTLTIQRTQQEDSAVYLCASSLGVSTEAFFGQGTRLTVV.

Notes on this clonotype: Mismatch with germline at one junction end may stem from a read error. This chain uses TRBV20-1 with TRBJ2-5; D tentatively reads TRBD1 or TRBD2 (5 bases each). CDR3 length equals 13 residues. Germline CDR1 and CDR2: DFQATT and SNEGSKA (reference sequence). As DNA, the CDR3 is TGCAGTGCTAGAGGACAGTCCGGGGAGATCCAGTACTTC. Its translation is CSARGQSGEIQYF.

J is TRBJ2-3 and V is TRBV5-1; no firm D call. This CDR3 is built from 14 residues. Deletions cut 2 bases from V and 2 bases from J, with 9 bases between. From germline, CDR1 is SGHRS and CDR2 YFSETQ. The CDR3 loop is CASSFLLNTDTQYF. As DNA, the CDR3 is TGCGCCAGCAGCTTTTTACTGAACACAGATACGCAGTATTTT.

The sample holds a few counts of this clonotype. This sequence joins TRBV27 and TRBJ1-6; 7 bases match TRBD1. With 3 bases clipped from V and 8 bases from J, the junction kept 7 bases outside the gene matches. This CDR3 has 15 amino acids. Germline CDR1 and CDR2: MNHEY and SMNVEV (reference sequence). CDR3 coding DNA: TGTGCCAGCAGTTTCCGGGACAGCGGCGATTCACCCCTCCACTTT. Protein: CASSFRDSGDSPLHF.

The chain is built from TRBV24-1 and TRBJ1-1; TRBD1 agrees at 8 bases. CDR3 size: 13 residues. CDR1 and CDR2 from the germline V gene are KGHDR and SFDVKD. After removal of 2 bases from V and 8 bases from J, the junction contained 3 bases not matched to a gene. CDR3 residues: CATSDYRGFEAFF. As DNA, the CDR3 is TGTGCCACCAGTGATTACAGGGGGTTCGAAGCTTTCTTT.

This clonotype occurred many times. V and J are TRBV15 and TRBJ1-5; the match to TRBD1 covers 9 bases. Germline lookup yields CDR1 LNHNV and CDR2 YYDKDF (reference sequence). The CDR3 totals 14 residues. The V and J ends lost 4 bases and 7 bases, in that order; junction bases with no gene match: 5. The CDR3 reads CATSMGQGGQPQHF. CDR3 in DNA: TGTGCCACCAGCATGGGACAGGGTGGACAGCCCCAGCATTTT.

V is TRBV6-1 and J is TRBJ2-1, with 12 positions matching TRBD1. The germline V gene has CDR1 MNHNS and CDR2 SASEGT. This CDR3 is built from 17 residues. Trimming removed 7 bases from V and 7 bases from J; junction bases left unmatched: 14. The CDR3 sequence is CASTKSLGTGGRNEQFF. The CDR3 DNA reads TGTGCCAGCACCAAATCCCTGGGGACAGGGGGCAGGAATGAGCAGTTCTTC.

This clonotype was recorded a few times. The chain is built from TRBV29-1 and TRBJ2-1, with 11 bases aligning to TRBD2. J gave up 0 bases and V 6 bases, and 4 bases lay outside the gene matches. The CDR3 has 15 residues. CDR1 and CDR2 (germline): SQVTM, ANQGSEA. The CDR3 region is CSVLGLADSYNEQFF. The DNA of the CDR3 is TGCAGCGTGTTGGGACTAGCGGACTCCTACAATGAGCAGTTCTTC.

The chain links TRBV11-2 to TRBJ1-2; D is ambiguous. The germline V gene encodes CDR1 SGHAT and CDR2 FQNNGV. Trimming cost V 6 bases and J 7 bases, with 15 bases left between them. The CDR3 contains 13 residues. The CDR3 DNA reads TGTGCCAGCAGTAACGACCGGCGGGGTGGCTACACCTTC. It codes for CASSNDRRGGYTF.